Listed here is a single T cell receptor (beta chain). The antigen is unknown. Once RNA had been extracted, it was reverse transcribed into cDNA to act as the sequencing template. Only in-frame clones appear in the TCRdb table, and some are missing; sequencing was by immunoSEQ multiplex PCR. The table includes about 130,000 clones, around three fifths detected once. In germline, CDR1 is SNHLY, CDR2 FYNNEI. V was trimmed by 11 bases and J by 1 base, leaving 20 bases between them. CDR3 length: 15 amino acids. This specimen comes from a study of CD8+ T cells in alopecia areata. For the study at large: Those treated were given oral tofacitinib at 5 to 10 mg twice daily. The study, taken as a whole, reports: Scalp data also include sequences from resident alphabeta T cells of normal skin. Lesional scalp exceeded normal scalp in clonality, especially in alopecia totalis/universalis.

This material consisted of CD4+ T cells sorted from blood, taken at week 0. J is TRBJ1-1 and V is TRBV2; weak D call: TRBD1 (6 bases). The TCR comes from a human donor with alopecia areata. CDR3 nucleotide sequence: TGTGCCGTCGGGGGGCAGTCAGAAGGGAACACTGAAGCTTTCTTT. It yields the protein CAVGGQSEGNTEAFF.